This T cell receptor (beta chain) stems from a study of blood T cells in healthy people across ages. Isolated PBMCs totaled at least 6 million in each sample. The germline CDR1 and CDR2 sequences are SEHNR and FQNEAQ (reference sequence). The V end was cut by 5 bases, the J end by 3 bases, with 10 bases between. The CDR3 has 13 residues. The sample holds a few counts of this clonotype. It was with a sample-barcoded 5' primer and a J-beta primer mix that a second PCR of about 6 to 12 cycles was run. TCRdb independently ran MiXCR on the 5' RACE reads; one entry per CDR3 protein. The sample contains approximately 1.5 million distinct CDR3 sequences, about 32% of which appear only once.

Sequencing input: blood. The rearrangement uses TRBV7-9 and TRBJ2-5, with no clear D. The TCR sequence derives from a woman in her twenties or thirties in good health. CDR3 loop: CASSLTEKETQYF. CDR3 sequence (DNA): TGTGCCAGCAGCCTGACGGAGAAAGAGACCCAGTACTTC.